These 10 T cell receptor beta chains were sequenced from one sample in a study of T cell responses to AZD1222 COVID-19 vaccine. The method was immunoSEQ multiplex PCR; TCRdb's version includes in-frame clones alone and lacks a portion of them. Among more than 100,000 clones listed, roughly nine tenths were seen once. The sample in question was peripheral blood, obtained on day 0 of AZD1222 vaccination. Receptors were obtained from an adult in good health.

The J gene is TRBJ1-1, the V gene TRBV4-1; perhaps TRBD1 as D (5 bases). Germline V gene lookup returns CDR1 MGHRA and CDR2 YSYEKL. The CDR3 contains 20 residues. Between the trimmed V and J ends, which lost 3 bases and 0 bases, there was a span of 26 bases. CDR3 bases: TGCGCCAGCAGCCACCGCTACGTCCGGGACGGAGGACTCATGAACACTGAAGCTTTCTTT. The encoded protein is CASSHRYVRDGGLMNTEAFF.

The chain uses TRBV7-5 and TRBJ2-3; no check of the table's D call, TRBD2, against the DNA was made. TRBV7-5 counts as a pseudogene. The CDR3 spans 15 residues. The CDR3 DNA reads as TGTGCCAGAAGAAATGGACTAGTCGGCACAGATACGCAGTATTTT. Protein product: CARRNGLVGTDTQYF.

Only one count was recorded for this clone. The chain is built from TRBV6-6 and TRBJ1-1; D uncertain. V shed 2 bases and J shed 8 bases, with 6 bases lying between them. The CDR3 loop spans 11 amino acids. Germline V lookup: CDR1 MNHNY, CDR2 SVGAGI (reference sequence). CDR3 sequence (DNA): TGTGCCAGCAGTTACCCCCGCGAAGCTTTCTTT. Its translation is CASSYPREAFF.

The V call is TRBV19, the J call TRBJ1-3, with TRBD1 identical over 9 bases. The CDR3 covers 15 residues. V lost 7 bases to trimming and J lost 7 bases; unmatched junction nucleotides: 11. Germline V gene data show CDR1 as LNHDA and CDR2 as SQIVND (reference sequence). The CDR3 protein is CASIETGGYRNTIYF. Written as DNA, the CDR3 is TGTGCCAGTATCGAAACAGGGGGCTATCGGAACACCATATATTTT. The whole variable domain, remainder taken from reference TRBV19 and TRBJ1-3, is DGGITQSPKYLFRKEGQNVTLSCEQNLNHDAMYWYRQDPGQGLRLIYYSQIVNDFQKGDIAEGYSVSREKKESFPLTVTSAQKNPTAFYLCASIETGGYRNTIYFGEGSWLTVV.

V is TRBV19 and J is TRBJ2-1; 8 nucleotides agree with TRBD2. The germline gives CDR1 LNHDA, CDR2 SQIVND (reference sequence). With V trimmed by 4 bases and J by 4 bases, 6 bases remained unmatched. This CDR3 comprises 15 residues. This chain's CDR3 is CASSKSGRVYNEQFF. CDR3 nucleotides: TGTGCCAGTAGTAAGTCCGGGAGGGTGTACAATGAGCAGTTCTTC.

This chain uses TRBV28 with TRBJ1-1; D is ambiguous. Germline CDR1 reads MDHEN; CDR2 reads SYDVKM. V was trimmed by 4 bases and J by 3 bases, leaving 15 bases between them. The CDR3 contains 15 residues. The CDR3 DNA reads as TGTGCCAGCAGTTCTCCGGGGAAAGTTTACACTGAAGCTTTCTTT. Translation: CASSSPGKVYTEAFF.

This clone was observed a single time. V gene TRBV10-2 combines with J gene TRBJ1-5, with D hard to call. Trimming pared 3 bases from V and 4 bases from J, leaving 10 bases between. This CDR3 comprises 14 residues. Germline CDR1 reads WSHSY; CDR2 reads SAAADI. The CDR3 reads CASSDRPLNQPQHF. CDR3 nucleotides: TGCGCCAGCAGTGACCGGCCCCTGAATCAGCCCCAGCATTTT.

The chain is built from TRBV18 and TRBJ2-2; 9 bases match TRBD2. The CDR3 consists of 18 residues. Looked up from germline, CDR1 is KGHSH and CDR2 is LQKENI. J lost 4 bases, V lost 1 base, and 10 bases had no gene match. DNA for the CDR3: TGTGCCAGCTCACCACGAGTTAAGCGGGAGGTCGGCACCGGGGAGCTGTTTTTT. This codes for CASSPRVKREVGTGELFF.

The chain employs TRBV4-1 and TRBJ2-1; TRBD1 or TRBD2 may be the D gene (5 bases each). The ends were cut back, 2 bases at V and 5 bases at J, with 19 bases in the middle. This CDR3 is built from 17 residues. Germline loops: CDR1 MGHRA, CDR2 YSYEKL. The CDR3 sequence is CASSQFGTQPSDNEQFF. CDR3 nucleotide sequence: TGCGCCAGCAGCCAATTCGGGACCCAACCGTCTGACAATGAGCAGTTCTTC.

The V gene is TRBV15, the J gene TRBJ1-4; D unclear. CDR3 length: 13 residues. Trimming removed 0 bases at V and 8 bases at J, with 7 bases between. Germline-derived CDR1 and CDR2 are LNHNV and YYDKDF (reference sequence). CDR3 amino acids: CATSRDPQEKLFF. CDR3 in DNA: TGTGCCACCAGCAGAGATCCCCAAGAAAAACTGTTTTTT. The variable domain in full, with the rest retrieved from reference TRBV15 and TRBJ1-4, is DAMVIQNPRYQVTQFGKPVTLSCSQTLNHNVMYWYQQKSSQAPKLLFHYYDKDFNNEADTPDNFQSRRPNTSFCFLDIRSPGLGDTAMYLCATSRDPQEKLFFGSGTQLSVL.